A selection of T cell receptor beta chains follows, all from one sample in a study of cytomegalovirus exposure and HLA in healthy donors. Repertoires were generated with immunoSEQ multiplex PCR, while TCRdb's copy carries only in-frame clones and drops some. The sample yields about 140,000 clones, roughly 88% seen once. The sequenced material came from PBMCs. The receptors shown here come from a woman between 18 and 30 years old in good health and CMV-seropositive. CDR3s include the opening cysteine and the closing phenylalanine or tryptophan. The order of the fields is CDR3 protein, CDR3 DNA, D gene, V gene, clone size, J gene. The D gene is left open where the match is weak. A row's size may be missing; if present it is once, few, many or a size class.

CASSYPGQPAEKLFF	TGTGCCAGCAGCTATCCGGGACAGCCGGCTGAAAAACTGTTTTTT	TRBD1	TRBV7-9	.	TRBJ1-4
CASSLSSGRSGTQYF	TGTGCCAGCAGCTTGAGTAGCGGGAGGTCCGGGACCCAGTACTTC	TRBD2	TRBV5-4	.	TRBJ2-5
CASSIASESEQYF	TGTGCCAGTAGTATAGCCTCTGAGTCCGAGCAGTACTTC	.	TRBV19	few	TRBJ2-7
CAWSALTSAHNEQFF	TGTGCCTGGAGTGCCCTGACTAGCGCCCACAATGAGCAGTTCTTC	TRBD2	TRBV30	.	TRBJ2-1
CASSLQGNTEAFF	TGTGCCAGCAGCTTACAGGGTAACACTGAAGCTTTCTTT	.	TRBV5-4	.	TRBJ1-1
CASSYSAIVTDTQYF	TGTGCCAGCAGTTACTCCGCTATTGTCACAGATACGCAGTATTTT	.	TRBV6-5	.	TRBJ2-3
CASSALPGLAAYEQYF	TGTGCCAGCAGTGCCTTGCCGGGACTAGCGGCCTACGAGCAGTACTTC	TRBD2	TRBV28	.	TRBJ2-7
CASSLDREGETQYF	TGCGCCAGCAGCTTGGACCGGGAGGGTGAGACCCAGTACTTC	TRBD2	TRBV5-1	.	TRBJ2-5
CASSLEPGNQPQHF	TGCGCCAGCAGCTTGGAACCGGGAAATCAGCCCCAGCATTTT	.	TRBV5-1	.	TRBJ1-5
CASSFLSQGAGTEAFF	TGTGCCAGCAGCTTCTTATCACAGGGGGCGGGCACTGAAGCTTTCTTT	TRBD1	TRBV7-2	.	TRBJ1-1
CASSLSYRQFQDYNSPLHF	TGTGCCAGCAGCTTAAGTTACCGACAGTTTCAGGACTATAATTCACCCCTCCACTTT	.	TRBV13	.	TRBJ1-6
CASSLTAGSPLHF	TGTGCCAGCAGCCTTACGGCGGGATCACCCCTCCACTTT	.	TRBV5-5	.	TRBJ1-6
CASRRTLQGDNSPLHF	TGCGCCAGCAGGCGAACCTTACAGGGGGATAATTCACCCCTCCACTTT	TRBD1	TRBV4-3	.	TRBJ1-6
CASSPLATSYEQYF	TGCGCCAGCAGCCCACTAGCGACCTCCTACGAGCAGTACTTC	TRBD2	TRBV4-1	.	TRBJ2-7
CAIDRGEETQYF	TGTGCCATAGACAGGGGTGAAGAGACCCAGTACTTC	TRBD1	TRBV28	.	TRBJ2-5
CASRRQTNYGYTF	TGTGCCAGCCGACGACAGACTAACTATGGCTACACCTTC	.	TRBV28	.	TRBJ1-2
CASSSRAASSYNEQFF	TGTGCCAGCAGCTCCAGAGCGGCATCCTCCTACAATGAGCAGTTCTTC	.	TRBV7-3	.	TRBJ2-1
CASSPGQGGTDTQYF	TGCGCCAGCAGCCCTGGACAGGGAGGCACAGATACGCAGTATTTT	TRBD1	TRBV4-3	.	TRBJ2-3
CASSSGTGAGQPQHF	TGTGCCAGCAGCTCCGGGACAGGGGCCGGTCAGCCCCAGCATTTT	TRBD1	TRBV7-6	.	TRBJ1-5
CASSRVTSYNEQFF	TGTGCTAGCAGCCGGGTGACCTCCTACAATGAGCAGTTCTTC	.	TRBV7-7	.	TRBJ2-1
CASSLLDSYEQYF	TGTGCCAGCAGTTTATTGGACAGCTACGAGCAGTACTTC	.	TRBV28	once	TRBJ2-7
CASSQQGANTNEQYF	TGTGCCAGCAGCCAACAGGGGGCAAATACCAACGAGCAGTACTTC	TRBD1	TRBV11-1	few	TRBJ2-7
CASSLYREHSPLHF	TGTGCCAGCAGCTTGTACAGGGAGCATTCACCCCTCCACTTT	.	TRBV5-4	.	TRBJ1-6
CASSKPLGRQPQHF	TGTGCCAGCAGTAAACCTCTGGGGCGTCAGCCCCAGCATTTT	.	TRBV6-1	once	TRBJ1-5
CAWSVGQASEAFF	TGTGCCTGGAGTGTTGGTCAAGCGTCAGAAGCTTTCTTT	.	TRBV30	few	TRBJ1-1
CASSLTGFGEQYF	TGTGCCAGCAGCTTAACAGGGTTCGGCGAGCAGTACTTC	.	TRBV2	.	TRBJ2-7
CAWSPTGLVQETQYF	TGTGCCTGGAGTCCTACGGGACTAGTCCAAGAGACCCAGTACTTC	TRBD2	TRBV30	.	TRBJ2-5
CASSQVLSATHYEQYF	TGCGCCAGCAGCCAAGTTTTATCCGCTACCCACTACGAGCAGTACTTC	.	TRBV4-3	.	TRBJ2-7
CASGEGFTDTQYF	TGCGCCAGCGGCGAGGGTTTCACAGATACGCAGTATTTT	.	TRBV5-1	once	TRBJ2-3
CASSQERGQDTQYF	TGTGCCAGCAGCCAGGAGAGGGGGCAAGATACGCAGTATTTT	TRBD1	TRBV4-2	.	TRBJ2-3
CASSRRGGVETFF	TGTGCCAGCAGCCGACGAGGTGGCGTCGAAACTTTCTTT	.	TRBV7-2	.	TRBJ1-1
CASSPFSGSNEQYF	TGTGCCAGCTCACCATTTAGCGGGAGTAACGAGCAGTACTTC	TRBD2	TRBV18	.	TRBJ2-7
CASSLSPPGGGRTYEQYF	TGTGCCAGCAGTTTATCGCCCCCTGGGGGCGGGAGGACCTACGAGCAGTACTTC	TRBD2	TRBV27	.	TRBJ2-7
CASSLYRGGGNEKLFF	TGTGCCAGCAGCTTGTACCGGGGCGGGGGTAATGAAAAACTGTTTTTT	.	TRBV5-4	.	TRBJ1-4
CASSPRDRTSNQPQHF	TGTGCCAGCTCACCACGGGACAGAACTAGCAATCAGCCCCAGCATTTT	TRBD1	TRBV18	.	TRBJ1-5
CASSSNSPRQAGELFF	TGTGCCAGCAGTTCCAACAGTCCAAGACAGGCCGGGGAGCTGTTTTTT	.	TRBV28	once	TRBJ2-2
CASSSAQDRRLGGNTIYF	TGTGCCAGCAGCTCCGCTCAGGACAGGCGCCTTGGAGGAAACACCATATATTTT	TRBD1	TRBV5-4	.	TRBJ1-3
CASRQLYNEQFF	TGTGCCAGCAGGCAACTTTACAATGAGCAGTTCTTC	.	TRBV5-8	.	TRBJ2-1
CASSLQGAGIYGYTF	TGTGCCAGCAGTTTACAGGGGGCTGGAATCTATGGCTACACCTTC	TRBD1	TRBV27	once	TRBJ1-2
CASSSWGPYEQYF	TGTGCCAGCAGTAGTTGGGGCCCCTACGAGCAGTACTTC	.	TRBV27	once	TRBJ2-7
CASSLGTVPDNEQFF	TGTGCTAGCAGCCTAGGGACAGTACCGGACAATGAGCAGTTCTTC	TRBD1	TRBV7-7	.	TRBJ2-1
CASSPDLNYGYTF	TGTGCCAGCTCACCAGACTTGAACTATGGCTACACCTTC	.	TRBV18	.	TRBJ1-2
CASSFPDGARGTDTQYF	TGCGCCAGCAGCTTCCCCGACGGTGCCCGGGGGACAGATACGCAGTATTTT	.	TRBV5-1	few	TRBJ2-3
CAWSTGQGVGGYTF	TGTGCCTGGAGTACAGGCCAGGGGGTTGGGGGCTACACCTTC	TRBD1	TRBV30	.	TRBJ1-2